Listed below are T cell receptor beta chains from one sample, sequenced in a study of blood T cell repertoires in COVID-19. The assay was immunoSEQ multiplex PCR, and TCRdb's table has in-frame clones only and misses some. This table holds about 120,000 clones, 81% found once. The specimen sequenced was peripheral blood. All receptors derive from a man aged 30-40 years with COVID-19, enrolled during active disease. The CDR3 runs from the conserved cysteine through the conserved F or W. D genes are given only for firm matches. A row's size may be missing; if present it is once, few, many or a size class.

V	J	D	size	CDR3	DNA
TRBV5-1	TRBJ2-2	-	-	CASSLALLLTDNTGELFF	TGCGCCAGCAGCTTGGCCCTTTTACTAACCGATAACACCGGGGAGCTGTTTTTT
TRBV4-1	TRBJ2-7	-	-	CASSQWQSYEQYF	TGCGCCAGCAGCCAGTGGCAGTCCTACGAGCAGTACTTC
TRBV29-1	TRBJ2-1	-	-	CSVDGTLNEQFF	TGCAGCGTTGATGGCACCCTGAATGAGCAGTTCTTC
TRBV3-1/TRBV3-2	TRBJ1-6	TRBD1	-	CASSLNPGTDNSPLHF	TGTGCCAGCAGCCTAAATCCCGGGACAGATAATTCACCCCTCCACTTT
TRBV25-1	TRBJ2-3	TRBD2	-	CASSDVAGAVDTQYF	TGTGCCAGCAGTGATGTAGCGGGAGCGGTAGATACGCAGTATTTT
TRBV11-3	TRBJ1-2	TRBD1	once	CASSTSPGTGFVGYTF	TGTGCCAGCAGCACATCTCCCGGGACAGGGTTTGTTGGCTACACCTTC
TRBV28	TRBJ1-2	TRBD1	-	CASSWGQTNYGYTF	TGTGCCAGCAGTTGGGGACAGACTAACTATGGCTACACCTTC
TRBV5-1	TRBJ1-4	-	-	CASSLDTGKLFF	TGCGCCAGCAGCTTGGATACAGGAAAACTGTTTTTT
TRBV9	TRBJ2-7	-	-	CASSVAGQSYEQYF	TGTGCCAGCAGCGTAGCAGGGCAGAGCTACGAGCAGTACTTC
TRBV5-1	TRBJ2-1	TRBD1	-	CASSPGQTHYNEQFF	TGCGCCAGCAGCCCGGGACAGACCCACTACAATGAGCAGTTCTTC
TRBV4-3	TRBJ2-4	-	-	CASSQDAIGDLAKNIQYF	TGCGCCAGCAGCCAAGATGCGATAGGAGACTTAGCCAAAAACATTCAGTACTTC